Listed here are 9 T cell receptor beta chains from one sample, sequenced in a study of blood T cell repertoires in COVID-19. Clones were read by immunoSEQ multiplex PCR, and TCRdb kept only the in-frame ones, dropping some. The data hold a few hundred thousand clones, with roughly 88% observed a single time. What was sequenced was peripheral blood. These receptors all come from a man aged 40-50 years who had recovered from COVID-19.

DNA of the CDR3: TGTGCCAGCAGCTTCCGTAAACAGATTTACGAGCAGTACTTC. Amino acids: CASSFRKQIYEQYF. The chain is built from TRBV7-8 and TRBJ2-7; the D is unclear. The CDR3 is made up of 14 amino acids. The ends were cut back, 3 bases at V and 4 bases at J, with 13 bases in the middle. CDR1 SGHVS and CDR2 FQNEAQ come from the germline V gene. Drawing the rest from reference TRBV7-8 and TRBJ2-7, the complete variable domain is GAGVSQSPRYKVAKRGQDVALRCDPISGHVSLFWYQQALGQGPEFLTYFQNEAQLDKSGLPSDRFFAERPEGSVSTLKIQRTQQEDSAVYLCASSFRKQIYEQYFGPGTRLTVT.

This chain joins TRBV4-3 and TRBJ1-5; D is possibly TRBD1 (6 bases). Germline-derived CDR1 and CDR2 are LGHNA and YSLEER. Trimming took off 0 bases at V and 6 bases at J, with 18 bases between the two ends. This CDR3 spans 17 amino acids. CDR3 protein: CASSQEGDLGARQPQHF. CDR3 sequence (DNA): TGCGCCAGCAGCCAAGAAGGGGATCTGGGGGCGCGTCAGCCCCAGCATTTT.

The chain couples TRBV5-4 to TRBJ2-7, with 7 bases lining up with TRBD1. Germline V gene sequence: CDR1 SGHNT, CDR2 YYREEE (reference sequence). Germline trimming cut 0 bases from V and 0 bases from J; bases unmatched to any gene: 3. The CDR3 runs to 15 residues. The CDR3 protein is CASSLGGTASYEQYF. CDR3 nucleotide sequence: TGTGCCAGCAGCTTGGGGGGGACAGCCTCCTACGAGCAGTACTTC. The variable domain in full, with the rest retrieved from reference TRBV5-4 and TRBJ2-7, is ETGVTQSPTHLIKTRGQQVTLRCSSQSGHNTVSWYQQALGQGPQFIFQYYREEENGRGNFPPRFSGLQFPNYSSELNVNALELDDSALYLCASSLGGTASYEQYFGPGTRLTVT.

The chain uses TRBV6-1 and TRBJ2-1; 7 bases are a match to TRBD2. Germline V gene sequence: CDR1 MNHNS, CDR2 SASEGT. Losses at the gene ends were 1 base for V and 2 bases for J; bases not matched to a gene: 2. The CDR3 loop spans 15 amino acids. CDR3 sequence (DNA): TGTGCCAGCAGTGAAGGGCTAGCGGCCTACAATGAGCAGTTCTTC. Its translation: CASSEGLAAYNEQFF.

Written as DNA, the CDR3 is TGCGCCAGCAGCTTGCTGGCTAGCGGGGACAATGAGCAGTTCTTC. Translated: CASSLLASGDNEQFF. V and J are TRBV5-1 and TRBJ2-1, with TRBD2 matching 9 bases. V dropped 1 base and J dropped 5; count of bases not matched to a gene: 4. The CDR3 length is 15 residues. Germline CDR1 SGHRS, CDR2 YFSETQ.

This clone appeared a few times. The CDR3 region has the DNA TGTGCCAGCAGCTCCGTTGGGAGGGGCCAGCCCCAGCATTTT. Its protein product is CASSSVGRGQPQHF. V usage is TRBV11-2 and J usage is TRBJ1-5; D perhaps matches TRBD1 (5 bases). Trimming shortened V by 4 bases and J by 7 bases, and 14 bases separated the two germline ends. Looked up from germline, CDR1 is SGHAT and CDR2 is FQNNGV. This CDR3 contains 14 residues. Supplemented by reference TRBV11-2 and TRBJ1-5, the full variable domain reads EAGVAQSPRYKIIEKRQSVAFWCNPISGHATLYWYQQILGQGPKLLIQFQNNGVVDDSQLPKDRFSAERLKGVDSTLKIQPAKLEDSAVYLCASSSVGRGQPQHFGDGTRLSIL.

CDR3 protein: CASSQATGIRGYTF. DNA for the CDR3: TGTGCCAGCAGCCAGGCCACAGGGATTCGGGGCTACACCTTC. The rearrangement links TRBV3-1 (or the pseudogene TRBV3-2) to TRBJ1-2, with D possibly being TRBD1 (6 bases). This CDR3 spans 14 amino acids. The V gene lost 3 bases and the J gene lost 8 bases, with 16 bases spanning the gap. CDR1 is LGHDT, CDR2 YNNKEL, per germline (reference sequence).

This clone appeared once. DNA for the CDR3: TGTGCCAGTAGTATAGGCGGGTACGAGCAGTACTTC. Amino acids: CASSIGGYEQYF. The J gene is TRBJ2-7, the V gene TRBV19; a weak D match, TRBD2 (5 bases). Trimming left V 1 base short and J 4 bases short, with 5 bases between. Germline lookup yields CDR1 LNHDA and CDR2 SQIVND (reference sequence). The CDR3 totals 12 residues.

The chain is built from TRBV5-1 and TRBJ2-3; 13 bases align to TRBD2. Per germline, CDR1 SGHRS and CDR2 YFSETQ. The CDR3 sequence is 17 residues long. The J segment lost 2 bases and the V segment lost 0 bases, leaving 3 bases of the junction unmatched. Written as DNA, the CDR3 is TGCGCCAGCAGCTTGGGACTAGCGGGAGGTGCCACAGATACGCAGTATTTT. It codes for CASSLGLAGGATDTQYF.